The clone carrying this T cell receptor (beta chain) was detected a few times. Antigen unknown. The source of the sample is a study of CD8 T cells in ankylosing spondylitis. Study findings and constraints: What seemed typical of ankylosing spondylitis blood was a TCR beta motif built from several highly homologous variants.

As the method for making TCR beta libraries, quantitative 5'-RACE with molecular barcodes was used. TCRdb analysed the 5' RACE reads with MiXCR anew, one entry per CDR3 protein. The profile shows 200,000 to 250,000 distinct CDR3 sequences, approximately 10% of them singletons. V lost 1 base and J lost 9; bases outside the gene matches: 10. The CDR3 is 16 amino acids. The sequence came from a male donor with ankylosing spondylitis or in good health (not recorded which). The material sequenced was blood, either unsorted or a sorted T cell fraction (not recorded which). The V call is TRBV12-3 or TRBV12-4, the J call TRBJ2-1, with 9 bases fitting TRBD2. CDR3 amino acids: CASSLESVRGGLEQFF. The CDR3 DNA sequence: TGTGCCAGCAGTTTAGAGTCCGTGCGGGGGGGCCTTGAGCAGTTCTTC.